This T cell receptor (beta chain) came from a study of control samples from healthy donors and cancer patients (dated by TCRdb to about 2020). Receptors were amplified or captured by the immunoSEQ multiplex PCR assay. Held by TCRdb, this immuneACCESS table contains in-frame sequences only and omits some clones. Under half of the omission traces to an unresolved V gene where checked; the cause of the rest is unknown. For this sample the table gives around 200,000 clones, of which 85% to 95% were detected only once. Of the sample, about 1.6% falls within the top ten clones. V loses 6 bases of germline sequence and J loses 7 bases, and the interval between the two ends is 15 bases. CDR1 and CDR2, looked up from the germline V gene (reference sequence), are WNHNN and SYGVQD. Inclusive of the bounding cysteine and phenylalanine, the CDR3 is 13 residues long. Solely the CDR3 DNA is kept, with 39 bases framed from the first base.

Regarding this clone: Which antigen it targets is not known. Nothing much larger sits one base from this clone, and base qualities are not available.

The sample consisted of blood. The sequence was collected from a man aged 45-60 years in good health. The chain is assembled from TRBV10-1 and TRBJ2-5; the D gene is perhaps TRBD1 or TRBD2, as each covers 6 bases. CDR3 reads: CASSDPGGGTQYF. The DNA reads TGCGCCAGCAGCGACCCCGGAGGGGGGACCCAGTACTTC.